This T cell receptor beta chain is drawn from a study of blood T cell repertoires in COVID-19. Study-wide background: The United States, Italy and Spain provided the acute and convalescent COVID-19 samples. The cDNA or gDNA used as material had been derived from T cells, B-cell-depleted T cells, or PBMCs.

Germline V CDR1 and CDR2: MNHEY, SMNVEV (reference sequence). J gave up 4 bases and V 6 bases, and 10 bases lay outside the gene matches. The CDR3 is made up of 15 amino acids. In the original workflow: Nucleated cell counts were estimated from reference gene primer amplification. The protocol was immunoSEQ multiplex PCR, while the TCRdb copy is restricted to in-frame clones and leaves out a portion. That table gives V, J and clone size, and the DNA gave D and trimming. The top ten hold 0.78% of the sample, which has about 200,000 clones, around 85% seen once. V gene TRBV27 combines with J gene TRBJ1-1; TRBD1 aligns across 8 bases. This clonotype was obtained from a woman in her 70s with acute or convalescent COVID-19. The sequenced sample was peripheral blood. The CDR3 loop reads CASSKADRGFTEAFF. Here the CDR3 DNA reads TGTGCCAGCAGCAAAGCCGACAGGGGCTTCACTGAAGCTTTCTTT.